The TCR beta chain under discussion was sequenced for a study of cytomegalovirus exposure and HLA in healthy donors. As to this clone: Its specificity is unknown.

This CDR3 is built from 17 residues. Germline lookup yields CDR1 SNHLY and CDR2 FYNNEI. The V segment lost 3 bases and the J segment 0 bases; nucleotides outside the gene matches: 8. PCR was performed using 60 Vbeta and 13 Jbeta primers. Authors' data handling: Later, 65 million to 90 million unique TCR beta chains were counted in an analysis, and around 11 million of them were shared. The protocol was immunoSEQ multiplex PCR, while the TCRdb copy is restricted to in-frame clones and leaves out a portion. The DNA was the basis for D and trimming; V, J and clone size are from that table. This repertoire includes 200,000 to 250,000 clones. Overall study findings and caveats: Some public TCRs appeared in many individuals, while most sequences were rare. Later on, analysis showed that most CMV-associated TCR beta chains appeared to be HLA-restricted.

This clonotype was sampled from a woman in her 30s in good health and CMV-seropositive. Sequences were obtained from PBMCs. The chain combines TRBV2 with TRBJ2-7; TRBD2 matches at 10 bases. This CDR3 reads CASSDVTGLAASYEQYF. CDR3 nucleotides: TGTGCCAGCAGTGATGTTACCGGACTAGCGGCCTCCTACGAGCAGTACTTC. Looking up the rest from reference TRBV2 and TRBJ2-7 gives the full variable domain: EPEVTQTPSHQVTQMGQEVILRCVPISNHLYFYWYRQILGQKVEFLVSFYNNEISEKSEIFDDQFSVERPDGSNFTLKIRSTKLEDSAMYFCASSDVTGLAASYEQYFGPGTRLTVT.